These 13 T cell receptor beta chains came from one sample sequenced in a study of beta chain features in type 1 diabetes. Reverse transcribing all isolated RNA meant expressed TCRB transcripts were sequenced. Sequencing used immunoSEQ multiplex PCR; TCRdb keeps in-frame clones, though not all of them. The data hold some 300,000 clones, with under 8.5% observed a single time. Sequencing was performed on central memory CD4+ T cells from blood. These receptors all stem from a woman younger than 35 in good health.

The rearrangement links TRBV5-4 to TRBJ2-6; 7 bases are a match to TRBD2. CDR1 is SGHNT and CDR2 is YYREEE in the germline V gene (reference sequence). The CDR3 length is 16 residues. V shed 0 bases, J shed 3 bases, and the junction held 3 bases outside the gene matches. CDR3 loop: CASSLGTGGGANVLTF. The CDR3 DNA is TGTGCCAGCAGCTTGGGGACGGGAGGTGGGGCCAACGTCCTGACTTTC.

Only a few counts were recorded for this clone. The gene calls are TRBV7-3 and TRBJ2-1, with TRBD1 as a possible D gene (5 bases). The germline V and J ends were trimmed by 5 bases and 2 bases, with 13 bases remaining between them. The germline gives CDR1 SGHTA, CDR2 FQGTGA. The CDR3 is 15 residues long. CDR3 in DNA: TGTGCCAGCAGCGCGTCCAAGGGGCCCTACAATGAGCAGTTCTTC. As protein: CASSASKGPYNEQFF.

The J gene is TRBJ2-5, the V gene TRBV2; D is possibly TRBD2 (6 bases). The germline V gene encodes CDR1 SNHLY and CDR2 FYNNEI. The CDR3 extends over 13 amino acids. V was shortened by 8 bases and J by 2 bases, with 12 bases between the two germline ends. CDR3 bases: TGTGCCAGCCGGAGGGGTCTTCAAGAGACCCAGTACTTC. It is translated as CASRRGLQETQYF.

This clone occurred a few times. The chain combines TRBV18 with TRBJ1-4; D unclear. The CDR3 runs to 14 residues. V was shortened by 3 bases and J by 7 bases, with 12 bases between the two germline ends. Germline V lookup: CDR1 KGHSH, CDR2 LQKENI. This CDR3 is CASSPWQASEKLFF. CDR3 DNA sequence: TGTGCCAGCTCACCGTGGCAGGCCTCTGAAAAACTGTTTTTT.

This clone has just a few counts. The chain has TRBV7-8 and TRBJ1-4; 7 nucleotides agree with TRBD1. The germline gives CDR1 SGHVS, CDR2 FQNEAQ. The J segment lost 8 bases and the V segment lost 2 bases, leaving 11 bases of the junction unmatched. The CDR3 spans 16 residues. CDR3 sequence reads: CASSLLPGQSREKLFF. The CDR3 nucleotides are TGTGCCAGCAGCTTACTACCGGGACAGAGTCGAGAAAAACTGTTTTTT.

The rearrangement joins TRBV6-6 to TRBJ1-5; unclear D gene. This CDR3 comprises 16 residues. Germline CDR1 is MNHNY and CDR2 is SVGAGI (reference sequence). Trimming removed 8 bases at V and 0 bases at J, with 17 bases between. The CDR3 DNA reads TGTGCCAGCCGCCGGTCCACAGATTATAGCAATCAGCCCCAGCATTTT. Protein: CASRRSTDYSNQPQHF.

Relative to its sample, this clone is medium-sized (0.01 to 0.1%). V and J are TRBV11-2 and TRBJ2-3, with 16 bases matching TRBD2. CDR1 SGHAT and CDR2 FQNNGV come from the germline V gene. Trimming cost V 5 bases and J 6 bases; bases outside gene matches: 8. This CDR3 contains 17 residues. The CDR3 DNA sequence: TGTGCCAGCAGCCCAGGGACTAGCGGGGGGGCCTTGGATACGCAGTATTTT. Protein product: CASSPGTSGGALDTQYF.

This clone has at least ten counts. The chain combines TRBV15 with TRBJ2-3; D gene ambiguous. Germline CDR1 LNHNV, CDR2 YYDKDF (reference sequence). The V gene lost 0 bases and the J gene lost 7 bases, with 8 bases spanning the gap. CDR3 length: 13 residues. For the CDR3, the DNA is TGTGCCACCAGCAGAGATCGAGTCCATACGCAGTATTTT. It yields the protein CATSRDRVHTQYF.

The chain couples TRBV9 to TRBJ1-2; D is unclear. V lost 0 bases and J 9 bases, leaving 15 bases between the germline ends. CDR1 is SGDLS, CDR2 YYNGEE, per germline. The CDR3 length is 14 residues. In DNA, the CDR3 is TGTGCCAGCAGCGTAGCGGGCACGGTCGCTCGCTACACCTTC. This encodes CASSVAGTVARYTF.

The rearrangement joins TRBV7-2 to TRBJ2-1, with 8 bases fitting TRBD2. The CDR3 has 14 residues. The germline gives CDR1 SGHTA, CDR2 FQGNSA. With 5 bases clipped from V and 10 bases from J, the junction kept 10 bases outside the gene matches. The chain's CDR3 is CASSSKGLALEQFF. CDR3 sequence (DNA): TGTGCCAGCAGCAGTAAAGGACTAGCCCTCGAGCAGTTCTTC.

A few counts support this clone. Other DNA sequences in this specimen translate into the identical CDR3. V usage is TRBV5-4 and J usage is TRBJ1-1, with 7 bases identical to TRBD1. The germline CDR1 and CDR2 sequences are SGHNT and YYREEE (reference sequence). The ends lost 2 bases at V and 1 base at J; junction bases unmatched: 2. The CDR3 consists of 14 residues. CDR3 residues: CASSLRDRNTEAFF. The DNA of the CDR3 is TGTGCCAGCAGCTTACGGGACAGGAACACTGAAGCTTTCTTT.

This clone was seen a single time. The chain combines TRBV15 with TRBJ2-5; D call uncertain. Trimming pared 4 bases from V and 4 bases from J, leaving 7 bases between. The length of the CDR3 is 12 residues. Looked up from germline, CDR1 is LNHNV and CDR2 is YYDKDF (reference sequence). DNA of the CDR3: TGTGCCACCAGCACTGCCACAGAGACCCAGTACTTC. Protein product: CATSTATETQYF. The full variable domain, its missing parts supplied by reference TRBV15 and TRBJ2-5, is DAMVIQNPRYQVTQFGKPVTLSCSQTLNHNVMYWYQQKSSQAPKLLFHYYDKDFNNEADTPDNFQSRRPNTSFCFLDIRSPGLGDTAMYLCATSTATETQYFGPGTRLLVL.

The chain employs TRBV4-1 and TRBJ1-3, with a possible D match to TRBD1 (6 bases). The CDR3 has 17 residues. Trimming took 1 base from V and 0 from J, leaving 13 bases between them. Germline V CDR1 and CDR2: MGHRA, YSYEKL. The CDR3 loop reads CASSQGHGQSSGNTIYF. The CDR3 bases are TGCGCCAGCAGCCAAGGGCACGGACAGTCCTCTGGAAACACCATATATTTT.